This T cell receptor (beta chain) stems from a study of T cell responses to AZD1222 COVID-19 vaccine. Study outcomes and limitations: Clonal diversity was possibly underestimated, and white British individuals and females predominated among donors.

Turning to this clone: What it binds is unknown.

V lost 5 bases to trimming and J lost 5 bases, with 7 bases between them. The CDR3 totals 11 residues. In germline, CDR1 is LNHDA, CDR2 SQIVND (reference sequence). Some clones are missing from TCRdb's copy, which holds only in-frame ones; the method was immunoSEQ multiplex PCR. The sample shows some 170,000 clones, just under 90% of them seen only once. The source of this sequence is an adult who received the MenACWY meningococcal vaccine as a control. Sample: peripheral blood, taken 28 days after the second dose of the MenACWY control vaccine. The rearrangement uses TRBV19 and TRBJ2-7; no clear D. This CDR3 reads CASSLGNEQYF. The CDR3 nucleotides are TGTGCCAGTAGTTTGGGGAACGAGCAGTACTTC.